The 3 T cell receptor beta chains below come from one sample, sequenced in a study of T-cell reconstitution after alpha-beta-depleted transplantation in children. Unique molecular identifiers tagged the TCRbeta library. TCRdb ran MiXCR on the PCR reads and lists one entry per CDR3 protein. The table lists about 640,000 distinct CDR3 sequences, roughly 17% of them singletons, with 0.8% to 1.1% in the top ten. The sequences come from PBMCs from the stem cell graft donor, collected from the stem cell graft. These receptors were obtained from a human donor who donated a stem cell graft to a child with acute myeloid leukemia.

This clonotype was observed many times. The chain is built from TRBV5-4 and TRBJ1-2; TRBD1 matches at 8 bases. The CDR3 is 16 residues long. V lost 3 bases to trimming and J lost 3 bases; unmatched junction nucleotides: 10. The germline V gene has CDR1 SGHNT and CDR2 YYREEE (reference sequence). The CDR3 DNA reads as TGTGCCAGCAGCTGGGGGACAGGCGACATTTACTATGGCTACACCTTC. It specifies CASSWGTGDIYYGYTF.

This clonotype was seen a handful of times. This chain joins TRBV28 and TRBJ2-7; a possible D gene is TRBD2 (5 bases). V was clipped by 7 bases and J by 3 bases, with 10 bases between them. The CDR3 spans 12 residues. Germline CDR1 reads MDHEN; CDR2 reads SYDVKM. The CDR3 protein is CASTSGSYEQYV. Written as DNA, the CDR3 is TGTGCCAGCACGTCGGGGAGCTACGAGCAGTACGTC.

This clonotype was seen repeatedly, ten times or more. This chain uses TRBV20-1 with TRBJ2-3; TRBD2 aligns across 11 bases. This CDR3 has 18 residues. V was clipped by 1 base and J by 0 bases; unmatched bases: 9. Germline V CDR1 and CDR2: DFQATT, SNEGSKA (reference sequence). In nucleotides, the CDR3 is TGCAGTGCTAGAGGGATAGCGGGGGGGACCTCGAGCACAGATACGCAGTATTTT. Its protein is CSARGIAGGTSSTDTQYF.